The clone carrying this TCR beta chain was seen many times. This record belongs to a study of patients with pleural tuberculosis. Deletions cut 5 bases from V and 5 bases from J, with 10 bases between. CDR3 size: 14 residues. One entry per CDR3 protein, called by TCRdb with MiXCR from the reads. The profile shows 29,000 or so distinct CDR3 sequences, more than 15% of them singletons. Source material: peripheral blood. J is TRBJ1-6 and V is TRBV12-3 or TRBV12-4; TRBD1 might be the D (5 bases). The clonotype originates from a human donor with pleural tuberculosis. The CDR3 region is CASSPQGNNSPLHF. The CDR3, as DNA: TGTGCCAGCAGTCCGCAGGGTAATAATTCACCCCTCCACTTT.